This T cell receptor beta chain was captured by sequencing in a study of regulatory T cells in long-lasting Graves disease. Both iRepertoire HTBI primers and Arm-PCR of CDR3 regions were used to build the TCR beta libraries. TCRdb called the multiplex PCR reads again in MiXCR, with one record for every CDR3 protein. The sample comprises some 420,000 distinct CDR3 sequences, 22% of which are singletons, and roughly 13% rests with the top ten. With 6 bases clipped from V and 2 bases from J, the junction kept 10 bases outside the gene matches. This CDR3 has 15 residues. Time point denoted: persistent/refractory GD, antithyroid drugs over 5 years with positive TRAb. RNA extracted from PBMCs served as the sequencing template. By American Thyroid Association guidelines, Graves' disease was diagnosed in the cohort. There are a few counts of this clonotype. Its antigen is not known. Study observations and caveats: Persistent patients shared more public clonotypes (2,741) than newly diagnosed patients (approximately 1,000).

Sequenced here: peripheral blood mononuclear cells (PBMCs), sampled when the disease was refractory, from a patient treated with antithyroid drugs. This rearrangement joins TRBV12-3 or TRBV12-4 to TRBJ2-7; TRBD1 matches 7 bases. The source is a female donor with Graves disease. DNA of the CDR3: TGTGCCAGCAGCCCAACGAGGGGGCGACCCTACGAGCAGTACTTC. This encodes CASSPTRGRPYEQYF.